The 27 T cell receptor beta chains below were found in one sample sequenced in a study of T cell repertoires in cytomegalovirus infection. TCRdb re-called the reads through MiXCR, storing one row per CDR3 protein. The top ten clones hold 48% of a sample with a few hundred thousand distinct CDR3 sequences, approximately 40% of them seen once. These receptors lack a known antigen. The material sequenced was cultured PBMCs, taken from culture after CMV antigen stimulation. The source is a human donor in good health (CMV status not recorded). Some clones in this sample may be carry-over from other donors' samples.

This clonotype appeared a single time. J is TRBJ2-2 and V is TRBV6-1; 12 positions agree with TRBD1. V lost 6 bases to trimming and J lost 5 bases; unmatched junction nucleotides: 4. The CDR3 totals 15 residues. Per germline, CDR1 MNHNS and CDR2 SASEGT. The DNA for the CDR3 is TGTGCCAGCAGGGGACAGGGGGCGGGAACCGGGGAGCTGTTTTTT. This encodes CASRGQGAGTGELFF.

This clonotype has just a few counts. The V gene is TRBV7-2, the J gene TRBJ1-4, with a tentative D call TRBD1 (6 bases). The V gene lost 5 bases and the J gene lost 5 bases, with 12 bases spanning the gap. Germline V gives CDR1 SGHTA, CDR2 FQGNSA. This CDR3 is 14 amino acids long. The CDR3 loop is CASSGPGQNEKLFF. CDR3 in DNA: TGTGCCAGCAGCGGCCCGGGACAAAATGAAAAACTGTTTTTT.

This clonotype was seen a handful of times. This chain joins TRBV6-1 and TRBJ2-1; no reliable D call. Trimming left V 7 bases short and J 2 bases short, with 15 bases between. Per germline, CDR1 MNHNS and CDR2 SASEGT. This CDR3 has 15 residues. CDR3 sequence reads: CASTWGRNTYNEQFF. CDR3 DNA: TGTGCCAGCACGTGGGGAAGGAACACCTACAATGAGCAGTTCTTC.

This clonotype was detected only a few times. This sequence joins TRBV7-2 and TRBJ1-1; no definite D call. The CDR3 consists of 12 residues. Germline V gene lookup returns CDR1 SGHTA and CDR2 FQGNSA. Trimming cost V 2 bases and J 4 bases, with 5 bases left between them. The CDR3 bases are TGTGCCAGCAGCTTACTTCTCACTGAAGCTTTCTTT. Its protein is CASSLLLTEAFF. The full variable domain, its missing parts supplied by reference TRBV7-2 and TRBJ1-1, is GAGVSQSPSNKVTEKGKDVELRCDPISGHTALYWYRQSLGQGLEFLIYFQGNSAPDKSGLPSDRFSAERTGGSVSTLTIQRTQQEDSAVYLCASSLLLTEAFFGQGTRLTVV.

In its sample, this clonotype was seen a few times. V and J are TRBV10-3 and TRBJ1-1; no clear D gene. Germline V CDR1 and CDR2: ENHRY, SYGVKD. CDR3 length: 13 amino acids. Trimming left V 6 bases short and J 1 base short, with 9 bases between. The CDR3 DNA sequence: TGTGCCATCAGAGAAACAAGGAACACTGAAGCTTTCTTT. Residues: CAIRETRNTEAFF.

The chain recombines TRBV27 with TRBJ2-2; TRBD1 might be the D (5 bases). This CDR3 spans 20 amino acids. Germline V gene data show CDR1 as MNHEY and CDR2 as SMNVEV (reference sequence). Trimming pared 7 bases from V and 6 bases from J, leaving 33 bases between. The CDR3 loop is CASMSFALLGHLGPAGELFF. The CDR3 DNA follows: TGTGCCAGCATGTCGTTTGCCCTTCTAGGACATCTGGGCCCAGCCGGGGAGCTGTTTTTT.

The rearrangement joins TRBV12-3 or TRBV12-4 to TRBJ2-2; TRBD2 might be the D (5 bases). V was pared by 5 bases and J by 5 bases, with 12 bases between. The CDR3 covers 14 residues. The CDR3 here is CASSLLLETGELFF. The CDR3, as DNA: TGTGCCAGCAGTCTATTACTAGAAACCGGGGAGCTGTTTTTT.

J is TRBJ1-6 and V is TRBV7-6; TRBD1 matches 10 bases. Looked up from germline, CDR1 is SGHVS and CDR2 is FNYEAQ. The CDR3 runs to 15 residues. Losses at the gene ends were 4 bases for V and 7 bases for J; bases not matched to a gene: 4. The CDR3 is CASSSGTGVNSPLHF. CDR3 DNA: TGTGCCAGCAGCTCCGGGACAGGGGTAAATTCACCCCTCCACTTT.

The chain carries TRBV11-2 and TRBJ2-3, with D perhaps TRBD2 (7 bases). Germline-derived CDR1 and CDR2 are SGHAT and FQNNGV. The CDR3 covers 15 residues. V dropped 5 bases and J dropped 3 bases, with 15 bases sitting between them. This chain's CDR3 is CASSPRGPRTDTQYF. The CDR3 DNA reads as TGTGCCAGCAGCCCGCGGGGGCCCCGGACAGATACGCAGTATTTT.

The chain links TRBV28 to TRBJ2-7; 9 bases align to TRBD2. The germline V gene encodes CDR1 MDHEN and CDR2 SYDVKM. The CDR3 extends over 15 amino acids. V lost 7 bases, J lost 0 bases, and 7 bases stayed unmatched. The CDR3 DNA reads as TGTGCCAGCACCTTAGCGGGGGTGAGCTCCTACGAGCAGTACTTC. Amino acids: CASTLAGVSSYEQYF.

This clonotype was seen at least ten times. In nucleotides, the CDR3 is TGTGCCAGCAACAGGGTAAACTACGAGCAGTACTTC. This sequence encodes CASNRVNYEQYF. This chain connects TRBV7-2 to TRBJ2-7; a possible D gene is TRBD1 (6 bases). Trimming shortened V by 7 bases and J by 3 bases, and 10 bases separated the two germline ends. This CDR3 has 12 amino acids. CDR1 is SGHTA and CDR2 is FQGNSA in the germline V gene.

The V call is TRBV28, the J call TRBJ1-4, with D tentatively TRBD1 (5 bases). The germline gives CDR1 MDHEN, CDR2 SYDVKM. V gave up 1 base and J gave up 3 bases, with 6 bases separating them. This CDR3 spans 14 amino acids. In nucleotides, the CDR3 is TGTGCCAGCAGTTTATTGGGACCTAATGAAAAACTGTTTTTT. This encodes CASSLLGPNEKLFF.

The V and J genes are TRBV7-2 and TRBJ1-1; no firm D call. CDR1 and CDR2 from the germline V gene are SGHTA and FQGNSA. V shed 3 bases and J shed 4 bases, with 9 bases lying between them. The CDR3 spans 13 residues. CDR3 DNA sequence: TGTGCCAGCAGCTTCGGGTCCGCCACTGAAGCTTTCTTT. Translated, it gives CASSFGSATEAFF. The complete variable domain, with remaining parts taken from reference TRBV7-2 and TRBJ1-1, reads GAGVSQSPSNKVTEKGKDVELRCDPISGHTALYWYRQSLGQGLEFLIYFQGNSAPDKSGLPSDRFSAERTGGSVSTLTIQRTQQEDSAVYLCASSFGSATEAFFGQGTRLTVV.

This chain joins TRBV4-1 and TRBJ2-5; D is ambiguous. Deletions cut 1 base from V and 3 bases from J, with 12 bases between. CDR1 MGHRA and CDR2 YSYEKL come from the germline V gene. This CDR3 has 15 amino acids. The CDR3: CASSQGRALEETQYF. DNA of the CDR3: TGCGCCAGCAGCCAAGGACGAGCCTTGGAAGAGACCCAGTACTTC.

A word on this clonotype: A read error may account for a junction end that differs from germline. In nucleotides, the CDR3 is TGTGCCAACAGTGTGGGGGGACGACAGGGACGAATCACTGAAGCTTTCTTT. Protein sequence: CANSVGGRQGRITEAFF. The chain couples TRBV2 to TRBJ1-1, with 7 positions matching TRBD1. This CDR3 contains 17 residues. Germline CDR1 SNHLY, CDR2 FYNNEI.

This clonotype was counted only a few times. This rearrangement joins TRBV9 to TRBJ1-5; TRBD1 matches 10 bases. The CDR3 is made up of 21 amino acids. Unmatched junction bases numbered 21, after V lost 6 bases and J lost 0 bases. CDR1 and CDR2 (germline): SGDLS, YYNGEE. CDR3 nucleotides: TGTGCCAGCATGTCCGGCTTAGACAGGGGGCATGCCGGTTATAGCAATCAGCCCCAGCATTTT. Protein product: CASMSGLDRGHAGYSNQPQHF.

This clonotype has only a few counts. Sequence at one end of the junction differs from germline and may be a read error. This chain links TRBV7-2 with TRBJ2-3; the match to TRBD2 covers 8 bases. The germline V gene encodes CDR1 SGHTA and CDR2 FQGNSA. There are 15 residues in the CDR3. The CDR3 loop is CASSFLSGSSYPLNF. The CDR3 region has the DNA TGTGCCAGCAGCTTCCTGAGCGGGAGCTCCTACCCCTTAAATTTT.

V usage is TRBV19 and J usage is TRBJ2-7; no firm D call. V was clipped by 3 bases and J by 2 bases, with 14 bases between them. The germline V gene has CDR1 LNHDA and CDR2 SQIVND (reference sequence). The CDR3 has 15 residues. The CDR3 protein is CASSMGGKIPYEQYF. In DNA, the CDR3 is TGTGCCAGTAGTATGGGCGGAAAGATACCCTACGAGCAGTACTTC.

CDR3 loop: CASSLLLAGGRSYNEQFF. The CDR3 nucleotides read TGTGCCAGCAGCTTATTACTAGCGGGGGGTCGCTCCTACAATGAGCAGTTCTTC. The chain has TRBV7-2 and TRBJ2-1, with 12 bases matching TRBD2. J was trimmed by 0 bases and V by 2 bases; bases with no gene match: 5. In germline, CDR1 is SGHTA, CDR2 FQGNSA. This CDR3 comprises 18 residues.

This chain links TRBV6-2 or TRBV6-3 with TRBJ2-3; 7 bases fit TRBD2. Trimming took 10 bases from V and 4 from J; bases not matched to a gene: 8. The CDR3 loop spans 13 amino acids. Germline V gene data show CDR1 as MNHEY and CDR2 as SVGEGT. The CDR3 here is CATLGGGADTQYF. The CDR3 DNA follows: TGTGCCACTCTTGGGGGAGGGGCAGATACGCAGTATTTT.

V is TRBV6-2 or TRBV6-3 and J is TRBJ2-3; either TRBD1 or TRBD2 may fit D (5 bases each). V was pared by 2 bases and J by 3 bases, with 15 bases between. The germline V gene encodes CDR1 MNHEY and CDR2 SVGEGT. The CDR3 runs 16 residues. CDR3 DNA sequence: TGTGCCAGCAGTTACGGCGAGGGACCACAGACAGATACGCAGTATTTT. It translates to CASSYGEGPQTDTQYF.

The sample holds a few counts of this clonotype. The genes are TRBV7-6 and TRBJ2-3, with 14 positions matching TRBD2. This CDR3 comprises 16 residues. V shed 4 bases, J shed 5 bases, and the junction held 5 bases outside the gene matches. CDR1 and CDR2 (germline): SGHVS, FNYEAQ. The CDR3 sequence: CASSSGLAGVGDTQYF. The CDR3 DNA reads TGTGCCAGCAGCTCGGGACTAGCGGGAGTCGGAGATACGCAGTATTTT.

The chain is built from TRBV7-9 and TRBJ1-3; 8 bases agree with TRBD1. The CDR3 loop spans 17 amino acids. Germline-derived CDR1 and CDR2 are SEHNR and FQNEAQ (reference sequence). V lost 2 bases and J lost 0; bases outside the gene matches: 6. CDR3 coding DNA: TGTGCCAGCAGCTTATTCTTGGGACAGGCCTCTGGAAACACCATATATTTT. Residues: CASSLFLGQASGNTIYF.

The chain joins TRBV29-1 to TRBJ2-1, with 7 bases matching TRBD2. Trimming removed 4 bases from V and 4 bases from J; junction bases left unmatched: 7. This CDR3 spans 14 amino acids. The germline gives CDR1 SQVTM, CDR2 ANQGSEA. This CDR3 is CSVVGLGLYNEQFF. The DNA for the CDR3 is TGCAGCGTTGTCGGACTAGGCCTATACAATGAGCAGTTCTTC.

CDR3 in amino acids: CASSEGGTGELFF. CDR3 nucleotide sequence: TGTGCCAGCAGTGAAGGAGGGACCGGGGAGCTGTTTTTT. The V and J genes are TRBV6-1 and TRBJ2-2, with a weak D call TRBD2 (5 bases). The germline V and J ends were trimmed by 1 base and 5 bases, with 5 bases remaining between them. CDR1 and CDR2 (germline): MNHNS, SASEGT. The CDR3 is made up of 13 amino acids.

This clonotype was detected a few times. This chain joins TRBV7-2 and TRBJ1-5; 7 bases fit TRBD1. The V gene end was trimmed by 5 bases and the J gene end by 3 bases; junction bases not matched to a gene: 7. The CDR3 totals 15 residues. Germline CDR1 SGHTA, CDR2 FQGNSA. CDR3 nucleotide sequence: TGTGCCAGCAGCACCACAGGGGTCTACAATCAGCCCCAGCATTTT. Amino acids: CASSTTGVYNQPQHF.

This clonotype has only a few counts. The rearrangement links TRBV6-1 to TRBJ1-5; D ambiguous. Germline CDR1 reads MNHNS; CDR2 reads SASEGT. This CDR3 comprises 16 residues. V lost 1 base, J lost 0 bases, and 10 bases lay in between. The CDR3 DNA is TGTGCCAGCAGTGAAGGGCGGCCTTATAGCAATCAGCCCCAGCATTTT. As protein: CASSEGRPYSNQPQHF.